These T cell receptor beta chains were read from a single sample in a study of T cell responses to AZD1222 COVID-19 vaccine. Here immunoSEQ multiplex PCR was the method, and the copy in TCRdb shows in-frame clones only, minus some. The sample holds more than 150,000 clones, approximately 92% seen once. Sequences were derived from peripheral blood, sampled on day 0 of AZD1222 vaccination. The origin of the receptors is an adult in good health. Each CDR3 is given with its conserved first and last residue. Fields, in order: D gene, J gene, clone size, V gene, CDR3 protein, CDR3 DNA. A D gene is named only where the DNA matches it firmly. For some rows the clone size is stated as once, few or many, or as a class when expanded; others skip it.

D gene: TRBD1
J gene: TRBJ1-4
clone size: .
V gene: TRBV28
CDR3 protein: CALQGAGSEKLFF
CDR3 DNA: TGTGCCTTGCAGGGGGCCGGGAGCGAAAAACTGTTTTTT

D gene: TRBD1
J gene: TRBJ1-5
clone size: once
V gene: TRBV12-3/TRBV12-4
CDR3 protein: CASQEGANQPQHF
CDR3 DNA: TGTGCCTCCCAAGAGGGGGCCAATCAGCCCCAGCATTTT

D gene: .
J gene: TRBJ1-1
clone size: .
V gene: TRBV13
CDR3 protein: CASSSGLGMNTEAFF
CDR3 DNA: TGTGCCAGCAGCTCGGGACTGGGGATGAACACTGAAGCTTTCTTT

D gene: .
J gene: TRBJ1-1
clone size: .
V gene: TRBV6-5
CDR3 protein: CASSYEGGYTEAFF
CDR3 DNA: TGTGCCAGCAGTTACGAGGGCGGTTACACTGAAGCTTTCTTT

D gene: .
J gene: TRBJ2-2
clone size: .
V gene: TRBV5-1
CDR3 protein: CASRVSGNTGELFF
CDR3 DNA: TGCGCCAGCAGGGTTAGCGGGAACACCGGGGAGCTGTTTTTT

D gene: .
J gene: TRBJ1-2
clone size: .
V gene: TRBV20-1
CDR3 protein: CSALIDYGYTF
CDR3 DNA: TGCAGTGCCCTGATTGATTATGGCTACACCTTC

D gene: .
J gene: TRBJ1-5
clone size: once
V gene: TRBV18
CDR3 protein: CASSFRAGNQPQHF
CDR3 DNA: TGTGCCAGCTCATTCCGGGCCGGCAATCAGCCCCAGCATTTT

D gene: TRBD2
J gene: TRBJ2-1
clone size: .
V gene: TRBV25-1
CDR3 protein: CASRGGTRGSFDEQFF
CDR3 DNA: TGTGCCAGCAGAGGGGGGACTAGAGGATCTTTCGATGAGCAGTTCTTC

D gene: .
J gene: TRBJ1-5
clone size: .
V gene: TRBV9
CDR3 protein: CASSVEEGNNQPQHF
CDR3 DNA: TGTGCCAGCAGCGTAGAAGAGGGGAACAATCAGCCCCAGCATTTT

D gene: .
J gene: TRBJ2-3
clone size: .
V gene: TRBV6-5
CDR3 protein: CASSKLPTDTQYF
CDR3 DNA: TGTGCCAGCAGTAAACTCCCCACAGATACGCAGTATTTT

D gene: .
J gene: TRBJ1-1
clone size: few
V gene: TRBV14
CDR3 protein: CASSLSVNTEAFF
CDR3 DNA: TGTGCCAGCAGCCTTTCAGTTAACACTGAAGCTTTCTTT

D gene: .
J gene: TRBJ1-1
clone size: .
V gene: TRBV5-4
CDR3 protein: CASSLTDEAFF
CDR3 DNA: TGTGCCAGCAGCTTGACAGACGAAGCTTTCTTT

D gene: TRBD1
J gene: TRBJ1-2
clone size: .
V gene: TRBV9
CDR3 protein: CASSDGTGNGYTF
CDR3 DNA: TGTGCCAGCAGTGATGGGACAGGGAATGGCTACACCTTC

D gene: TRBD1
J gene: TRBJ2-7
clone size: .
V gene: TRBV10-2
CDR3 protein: CASSLGQGGGEQYF
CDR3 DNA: TGCGCCAGCAGCTTGGGACAGGGAGGAGGCGAGCAGTACTTC

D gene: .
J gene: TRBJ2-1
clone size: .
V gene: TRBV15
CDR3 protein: CATSRYGNEQFF
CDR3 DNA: TGTGCCACCAGCAGATACGGGAATGAGCAGTTCTTC

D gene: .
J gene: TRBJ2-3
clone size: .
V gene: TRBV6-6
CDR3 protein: CASRTRDNTDTQYF
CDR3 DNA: TGTGCCAGCAGAACGCGGGACAACACAGATACGCAGTATTTT

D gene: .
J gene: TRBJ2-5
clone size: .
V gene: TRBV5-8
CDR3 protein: CASSPAGSQETQYF
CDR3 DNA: TGTGCCAGCAGCCCAGCGGGCAGCCAAGAGACCCAGTACTTC

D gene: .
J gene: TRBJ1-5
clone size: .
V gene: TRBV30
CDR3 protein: CAWAPQGNQPQHF
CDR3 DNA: TGTGCCTGGGCCCCCCAGGGTAATCAGCCCCAGCATTTT

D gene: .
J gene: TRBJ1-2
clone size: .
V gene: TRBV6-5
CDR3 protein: CASSNGGKGYTF
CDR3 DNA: TGTGCCAGCAGTAACGGCGGGAAGGGCTACACCTTC

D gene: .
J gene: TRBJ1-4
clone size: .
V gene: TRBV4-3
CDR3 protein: CASSQGGSRDEKLFF
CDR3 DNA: TGCGCCAGCAGCCAAGGGGGGAGTAGAGATGAAAAACTGTTTTTT

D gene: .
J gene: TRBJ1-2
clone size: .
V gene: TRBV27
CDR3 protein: CASSFIAGTLNYGYTF
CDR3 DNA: TGTGCCAGCAGTTTTATTGCAGGGACGTTAAACTATGGCTACACCTTC

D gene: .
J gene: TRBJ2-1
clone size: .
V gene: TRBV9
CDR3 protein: CASSVGGGNNEQFF
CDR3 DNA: TGTGCCAGCAGCGTAGGGGGAGGAAACAATGAGCAGTTCTTC

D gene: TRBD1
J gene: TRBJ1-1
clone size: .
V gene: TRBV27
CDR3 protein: CASSRRQGTEAFF
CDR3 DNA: TGTGCCAGCAGCCGCCGACAGGGCACTGAAGCTTTCTTT

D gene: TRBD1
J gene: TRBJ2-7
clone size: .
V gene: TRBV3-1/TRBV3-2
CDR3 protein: CASSQGDSSYEQYF
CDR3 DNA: TGTGCCAGCAGCCAAGGGGACAGCTCCTACGAGCAGTACTTC

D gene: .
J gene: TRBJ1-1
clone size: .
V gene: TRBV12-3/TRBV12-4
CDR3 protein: CASSLGTEAFF
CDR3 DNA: TGTGCCAGCAGTTTAGGAACTGAAGCTTTCTTT

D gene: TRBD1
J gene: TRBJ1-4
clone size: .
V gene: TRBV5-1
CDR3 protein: CASRLTGGASNEKLFF
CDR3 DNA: TGCGCCAGCAGATTGACAGGGGGCGCCTCTAATGAAAAACTGTTTTTT